A single TCR beta chain is shown here with its context. Original handling: Amplifying reference gene primers gave estimates of nucleated cell counts. Sequencing used immunoSEQ multiplex PCR; TCRdb keeps in-frame clones, though not all of them. That table gives V, J and clone size, and the DNA gave D and trimming. The sample has a few hundred thousand clones; around 84% are singletons. Participant ages covered about 18 to 100 years across around 22 US areas. Participant-reported clinical history was the basis for cohort assignment. This entry belongs to a study of blood T cell repertoires in COVID-19. The CDR3 is made up of 17 amino acids. Germline-derived CDR1 and CDR2 are LNHDA and SQIVND (reference sequence). The V end was cut by 5 bases, the J end by 0 bases, with 17 bases between.

The chain combines TRBV19 with TRBJ1-3; weak D call: TRBD1 (5 bases). Input material: PBMCs or T cells enriched from blood (not recorded which). The TCR sequence derives from a man aged 25-45 years with acute COVID-19. Here the CDR3 reads CASSAGDSSSSGNTIYF. In DNA, the CDR3 is TGTGCCAGTAGTGCCGGGGACTCATCGAGCTCTGGAAACACCATATATTTT.